Shown below are 26 T cell receptor beta chains from a single sample sequenced in a study of CD8+ T cells in alopecia areata. The treatment denotes: oral pan-JAK inhibitor, 5-10 mg twice daily. Extracted from the samples, RNA was reverse transcribed into cDNA to serve as the sequencing template. Using immunoSEQ multiplex PCR, the repertoire was profiled, and TCRdb retains in-frame clones only, with some absent. The table has under 250,000 clones, about three fifths seen once. The sequencing used CD4+ T cells sorted from blood, collected at week 4, from a patient treated with tofacitinib. Receptor source: a human donor with alopecia areata.

The genes are TRBV30 and TRBJ2-6, with 7 bases matching TRBD1. Germline-derived CDR1 and CDR2 are GTSNPN and SVGIG (reference sequence). CDR3 length: 19 residues. J gave up 0 bases and V 1 base, and 12 bases lay outside the gene matches. CDR3 amino acids: CAWSGRQGVGGSGANVLTF. In nucleotides, the CDR3 is TGTGCCTGGAGTGGACGACAGGGAGTAGGGGGCTCTGGGGCCAACGTCCTGACTTTC. The full variable domain, rest sourced from reference TRBV30 and TRBJ2-6, is SQTIHQWPATLVQPVGSPLSLECTVEGTSNPNLYWYRQAAGRGLQLLFYSVGIGQISSEVPQNLSASRPQDRQFILSSKKLLLSDSGFYLCAWSGRQGVGGSGANVLTFGAGSRLTVL.

The genes are TRBV9 and TRBJ2-5, with 10 bases matching TRBD2. The CDR3 covers 17 residues. J lost 1 base, V lost 0 bases, and 6 bases had no gene match. Germline V lookup: CDR1 SGDLS, CDR2 YYNGEE. CDR3 protein: CASSVAFSGGSQETQYF. For the CDR3, the DNA is TGTGCCAGCAGCGTAGCTTTTAGCGGGGGGTCCCAAGAGACCCAGTACTTC.

This chain connects TRBV15 to TRBJ2-3; D call uncertain. From germline, CDR1 is LNHNV and CDR2 YYDKDF (reference sequence). The CDR3 is 15 residues long. Between the trimmed V and J ends, which lost 0 bases and 2 bases, there was a span of 9 bases. CDR3 sequence reads: CATSRDGQNTDTQYF. The CDR3 nucleotides are TGTGCCACCAGCAGAGATGGGCAGAACACAGATACGCAGTATTTT.

The genes are TRBV5-6 and TRBJ2-5; D gene ambiguous. The V gene's germline CDR1 is SGHDT and CDR2 YYEEEE. Trimming took 0 bases from V and 5 from J, leaving 8 bases between them. The CDR3 is 13 amino acids. The CDR3 is CASSLAGVETQYF. The DNA for the CDR3 is TGTGCCAGCAGCTTGGCTGGGGTTGAGACCCAGTACTTC.

This clone was detected only a few times. The genes are TRBV15 and TRBJ1-1; a weak D match, TRBD1 (5 bases). Germline CDR1 and CDR2: LNHNV and YYDKDF (reference sequence). This CDR3 is 13 amino acids long. Deletions cut 5 bases from V and 6 bases from J, with 13 bases between. CDR3 coding DNA: TGTGCCACCAGCCCCATCCAGGGCTCTGAAGCTTTCTTT. Protein product: CATSPIQGSEAFF.

V and J are TRBV5-1 and TRBJ2-1; 8 bases agree with TRBD2. J was trimmed by 1 base and V by 4 bases; bases with no gene match: 10. Looked up from germline, CDR1 is SGHRS and CDR2 is YFSETQ. The CDR3 is 17 residues long. The CDR3 sequence is CASSVTLSSGSYNEQFF. The DNA of the CDR3 is TGCGCCAGCAGCGTAACCCTTTCTAGCGGGTCCTACAATGAGCAGTTCTTC.

The V call is TRBV30, the J call TRBJ1-4; D remains unclear. The length of the CDR3 is 13 residues. Germline assignment: CDR1 GTSNPN and CDR2 SVGIG (reference sequence). Trimming shortened V by 1 base and J by 9 bases, and 12 bases separated the two germline ends. The CDR3 spells CAWSETGPKKLFF. For the CDR3, the DNA is TGTGCCTGGAGTGAGACCGGGCCCAAAAAACTGTTTTTT.

This clone was detected a few times. The V gene is TRBV29-1, the J gene TRBJ1-1; the D is unclear. In germline, CDR1 is SQVTM, CDR2 ANQGSEA. The CDR3 is made up of 10 amino acids. Trimming took off 6 bases at V and 7 bases at J, with 9 bases between the two ends. CDR3 nucleotide sequence: TGCAGCGTGCAGGAGCTTGAAGCTTTCTTT. As protein: CSVQELEAFF.

The rearrangement joins TRBV2 to TRBJ1-2; 8 bases line up with TRBD1. The germline V gene has CDR1 SNHLY and CDR2 FYNNEI. The J segment lost 4 bases and the V segment lost 6 bases, leaving 10 bases of the junction unmatched. The CDR3 totals 15 residues. For the CDR3, the DNA is TGTGCCAGCAGCACTCAGGGGGCGATAGGCTATGGCTACACCTTC. Its protein product is CASSTQGAIGYGYTF.

The rearrangement links TRBV5-6 to TRBJ1-6; D uncertain. V shed 0 bases and J shed 9 bases, with 10 bases lying between them. The CDR3 covers 14 residues. Germline CDR1 reads SGHDT; CDR2 reads YYEEEE. The CDR3: CASSLGPTSSPLHF. For the CDR3, the DNA is TGTGCCAGCAGCTTGGGGCCCACCAGTTCACCCCTCCACTTT.

This chain joins TRBV4-3 and TRBJ2-1; 7 bases line up with TRBD2. CDR3 length equals 15 residues. Germline V lookup: CDR1 LGHNA, CDR2 YSLEER. V gave up 4 bases and J gave up 5 bases; unmatched junction bases: 8. CDR3 residues: CASSRQKRGNNEQFF. DNA for the CDR3: TGCGCCAGCAGCCGTCAGAAGCGGGGAAACAATGAGCAGTTCTTC.

The gene calls are TRBV30 and TRBJ1-1; TRBD1 matches at 7 bases. V lost 8 bases to trimming and J lost 3 bases; unmatched junction nucleotides: 6. This CDR3 comprises 12 residues. Per germline, CDR1 GTSNPN and CDR2 SVGIG (reference sequence). CDR3 sequence reads: CASATGHTEAFF. The DNA for the CDR3 is TGTGCCAGCGCGACAGGGCACACTGAAGCTTTCTTT. Full variable domain (rest looked up from reference TRBV30 and TRBJ1-1): SQTIHQWPATLVQPVGSPLSLECTVEGTSNPNLYWYRQAAGRGLQLLFYSVGIGQISSEVPQNLSASRPQDRQFILSSKKLLLSDSGFYLCASATGHTEAFFGQGTRLTVV.

This chain connects TRBV27 to TRBJ1-6; no clear D. Trimming removed 7 bases at V and 7 bases at J, with 23 bases between. Germline assignment: CDR1 MNHEY and CDR2 SMNVEV (reference sequence). This CDR3 has 17 amino acids. DNA for the CDR3: TGTGCCAGCACCCACCTTCTGGCACTGTCTGGGAATTCACCCCTCCACTTT. This gives the protein CASTHLLALSGNSPLHF.

V gene TRBV2 combines with J gene TRBJ1-4; a weak D match, TRBD1 (5 bases). Between the trimmed V and J ends, which lost 2 bases and 0 bases, there was a span of 10 bases. The length of the CDR3 is 16 residues. Germline V CDR1 and CDR2: SNHLY, FYNNEI. The DNA of the CDR3 is TGTGCCAGCAGTGAAAAGGACATGCCAACTAATGAAAAACTGTTTTTT. This codes for CASSEKDMPTNEKLFF. The full variable domain, in which reference TRBV2 and TRBJ1-4 provide the parts outside the CDR3, is EPEVTQTPSHQVTQMGQEVILRCVPISNHLYFYWYRQILGQKVEFLVSFYNNEISEKSEIFDDQFSVERPDGSNFTLKIRSTKLEDSAMYFCASSEKDMPTNEKLFFGSGTQLSVL.

The chain employs TRBV15 and TRBJ1-5; TRBD1 matches at 12 bases. J lost 11 bases, V lost 5 bases, and 13 bases had no gene match. The germline gives CDR1 LNHNV, CDR2 YYDKDF (reference sequence). The CDR3 spans 16 residues. CDR3 loop: CATSSPGTGGTTAQHF. CDR3 coding DNA: TGTGCCACCAGCTCCCCCGGGACAGGGGGCACCACGGCCCAGCATTTT.

About this clone: Other DNA sequences within the sample encode an identical CDR3. V usage is TRBV9 and J usage is TRBJ2-3; 7 nucleotides agree with TRBD2. The junction had 6 bases not matched to a gene; V was cut back by 0 bases and J by 2 bases. CDR3 length equals 16 residues. The germline V gene has CDR1 SGDLS and CDR2 YYNGEE. CDR3 sequence (DNA): TGTGCCAGCAGCGTAGGGAGCGGGGCGTCCACAGATACGCAGTATTTT. Its translation: CASSVGSGASTDTQYF.

This clone is termed medium-sized (0.01 to 0.1%). In DNA, the CDR3 is TGCGCCAGCAGCTTTATCCGAGGGGAGACCCAGTACTTC. It encodes CASSFIRGETQYF. V gene TRBV5-1 combines with J gene TRBJ2-5, with a tentative D call TRBD2 (5 bases). V was clipped by 2 bases and J by 5 bases, with 10 bases between them. In germline, CDR1 is SGHRS, CDR2 YFSETQ. CDR3 size: 13 residues.

The chain links TRBV5-6 to TRBJ1-2; D unclear. In germline, CDR1 is SGHDT, CDR2 YYEEEE. This CDR3 has 12 residues. V dropped 3 bases and J dropped 8 bases, with 11 bases sitting between them. DNA of the CDR3: TGTGCCAGCAGCTATTTAGGGAGCGGCTACACCTTC. Its protein product is CASSYLGSGYTF.

V and J are TRBV5-6 and TRBJ2-5, with 9 bases matching TRBD2. The CDR3 is made up of 14 amino acids. The J segment lost 2 bases and the V segment lost 5 bases, leaving 4 bases of the junction unmatched. CDR1 is SGHDT and CDR2 is YYEEEE in the germline V gene. The CDR3 reads CASSQGLAQETQYF. The CDR3 coding sequence is TGTGCCAGCAGTCAGGGACTAGCTCAAGAGACCCAGTACTTC.

The V call is TRBV12-5, the J call TRBJ1-2, with D possibly TRBD1 on 6 matching bases. The V end lost 2 bases, the J end lost 4 bases, and 17 bases lay between the germline ends. The length of the CDR3 is 16 residues. Germline CDR1 LGHNT, CDR2 FRNRAP. The CDR3: CASGLTTGKLVYGYTF. The CDR3 coding sequence is TGTGCTAGTGGTTTGACCACAGGGAAGCTGGTCTATGGCTACACCTTC.

This clone has more than one count but fewer than ten. The rearrangement joins TRBV6-5 to TRBJ2-1, with TRBD2 matching over 10 bases. V was pared by 2 bases and J by 8 bases, with 3 bases of the junction left unmatched. In germline, CDR1 is MNHEY, CDR2 SVGAGI. The CDR3 sequence is 14 residues long. The CDR3 loop reads CASSYRGLADEQFF. The CDR3 DNA is TGTGCCAGCAGTTACCGCGGACTAGCGGATGAGCAGTTCTTC.

The chain links TRBV5-1 to TRBJ1-5; perhaps TRBD1 as D (6 bases). CDR1 is SGHRS, CDR2 YFSETQ, per germline. The length of the CDR3 is 16 residues. Trimming shortened V by 4 bases and J by 2 bases, and 16 bases separated the two germline ends. CDR3 in amino acids: CASSPGASSGNQPQHF. The CDR3 nucleotides read TGCGCCAGCAGCCCGGGGGCCTCCTCGGGCAATCAGCCCCAGCATTTT.

The chain links TRBV19 to TRBJ1-5, with 7 positions matching TRBD1. The CDR3 loop spans 16 amino acids. V shed 2 bases, J shed 6 bases, and the junction held 10 bases outside the gene matches. Germline-derived CDR1 and CDR2 are LNHDA and SQIVND (reference sequence). The CDR3 is CASSIRTGVLPQPQHF. CDR3 nucleotide sequence: TGTGCCAGTAGTATAAGAACAGGGGTTCTACCTCAGCCCCAGCATTTT. Full variable domain (rest looked up from reference TRBV19 and TRBJ1-5): DGGITQSPKYLFRKEGQNVTLSCEQNLNHDAMYWYRQDPGQGLRLIYYSQIVNDFQKGDIAEGYSVSREKKESFPLTVTSAQKNPTAFYLCASSIRTGVLPQPQHFGDGTRLSIL.

V and J are TRBV6-5 and TRBJ1-2; D remains unclear. Trimming left V 5 bases short and J 1 base short, with 5 bases between. Germline lookup yields CDR1 MNHEY and CDR2 SVGAGI. The length of the CDR3 is 12 residues. The CDR3 loop is CASSADNYGYTF. CDR3 bases: TGTGCCAGCAGTGCTGATAACTATGGCTACACCTTC.

The chain combines TRBV7-9 with TRBJ2-1; TRBD1 aligns across 8 bases. The CDR3 has 14 amino acids. V was clipped by 8 bases and J by 3 bases; unmatched bases: 6. Germline CDR1 and CDR2: SEHNR and FQNEAQ (reference sequence). The CDR3 spells CASLGDRNYNEQFF. DNA of the CDR3: TGTGCCAGCCTGGGGGACAGGAACTACAATGAGCAGTTCTTC.

The rearrangement links TRBV15 to TRBJ2-5, with D possibly being TRBD2 (7 bases). Germline V gene sequence: CDR1 LNHNV, CDR2 YYDKDF (reference sequence). Trimming pared 3 bases from V and 5 bases from J, leaving 19 bases between. This CDR3 comprises 16 residues. Here the CDR3 DNA reads TGTGCCACCAGCAGGGGTAATACGGGGGGCTTCGAGACCCAGTACTTC. This translates into CATSRGNTGGFETQYF.